Listed here is a single T cell receptor beta chain. Antigen unknown. This sample is drawn from a study of CD8 T cells in ankylosing spondylitis. Study-wide results and caveats: Blood from ankylosing spondylitis patients appeared to carry a characteristic roughly eight-variant TCR beta motif.

A quantitative 5'-RACE method, one with molecular barcodes, was used to make TCR beta libraries. One entry per CDR3 protein, called by TCRdb with MiXCR from the 5' RACE reads. The data hold hundreds of thousands of distinct CDR3 sequences, with 12% observed a single time. Germline CDR1 and CDR2: SGHAT and FQNNGV. Deletions cut 2 bases from V and 4 bases from J, with 13 bases between. The CDR3 extends over 15 amino acids. Source material: blood, either unsorted or a sorted T cell fraction (not recorded which). The chain employs TRBV11-2 and TRBJ2-3, with a possible D match to TRBD1 (6 bases). The source of this sequence is a male donor with ankylosing spondylitis. The CDR3 loop is CASSLQGQLSDTQYF. The CDR3 DNA reads as TGTGCCAGCAGCTTACAGGGGCAGTTATCAGATACGCAGTATTTT.